This TCR beta chain stems from a study of persistence of HIV-infected CD4 T cells. CDR3 length: 12 residues. V was clipped by 2 bases and J by 2 bases, with 0 bases between them. Germline values: CDR1 MDHEN, CDR2 SYDVKM. Of note for this clone: Its target is not known.

The stimulus was lysate of CMV-infected fibroblasts, around 9.3 ug/mL. CD40L-negative CD69-negative CD45RO-high memory CD4+ T cells were sorted as populations depleted of antigen-responding cells. Sequencing used immunoSEQ version 4 in survey mode. Template was genomic DNA at roughly 9.6 ng/uL, with up to 1 ug used per sample. Measured with immunoSEQ multiplex PCR; TCRdb has only the in-frame clones, and not every one. The sample lists some 30,000 clones; 82% were seen once. This specimen was CD4+ T cells sorted from PBMCs after approximately 20-hour stimulation, taken from a patient who received antiretroviral therapy. This receptor was obtained from an adult woman with HIV who was CMV-seropositive. The chain has TRBV28 and TRBJ2-2, with D unclear. The DNA for the CDR3 is TGTGCCAGCAGTTTAAACACCGGGGAGCTGTTTTTT. This translates into CASSLNTGELFF.